This entry features one TCR beta chain sequence. This sample was taken from a study of cytomegalovirus exposure and HLA in healthy donors. In the PCR, 60 Vbeta and 13 Jbeta primers were used. TCRdb's copy holds only in-frame clones and misses some; the assay was immunoSEQ multiplex PCR. This sample has about 98,000 clones, with around 80% found just once. The CDR3 has 13 amino acids. CDR1 and CDR2 (germline): KGHSH, LQKENI. The V gene end was trimmed by 3 bases and the J gene end by 9 bases; junction bases not matched to a gene: 3. The specimen was PBMCs. The sequence was obtained from a man in his fifties or sixties in good health and CMV-seropositive. The chain combines TRBV18 with TRBJ1-1; TRBD1 matches at 11 bases. CDR3 DNA: TGTGCCAGCTCACCGGACAGGGGGCAGAAAGCTTTCTTT. Amino acids: CASSPDRGQKAFF.